Described below is a single T cell receptor (beta chain) sequence and its context. The data stem from a study of blood T cell repertoires in COVID-19. Study as a whole: PBMCs, B-cell-depleted T cells, or T cells were the source of the cDNA or gDNA that made up the material.

Methods used by the authors: Researchers report that nucleated cell counts were estimated from reference gene primer amplification. Libraries were prepared by immunoSEQ multiplex PCR; TCRdb keeps only in-frame clonotypes and omits some of them. V and J calls and clone size are as listed in that table; D and trimming were resolved from the DNA. The sample has 75,000 or so clones, approximately 87% seen once; the top ten hold 15% to 20%. The germline V gene has CDR1 SGHDN and CDR2 FVKESK. V lost 3 bases, J lost 2 bases, and 13 bases lay in between. The CDR3 loop spans 15 amino acids. The source is a woman aged 80 or over with acute or convalescent COVID-19. This rearrangement joins TRBV14 to TRBJ1-1; possibly TRBD1 for D (5 bases). The material sequenced was peripheral blood. The CDR3 spells CASSHDEDSNTEAFF. For the CDR3, the DNA is TGTGCCAGCAGCCACGACGAAGACAGTAACACTGAAGCTTTCTTT.